This TCR beta chain was obtained from a study of blood T cells in healthy people across ages (dated by TCRdb to the mid-2010s). About the full investigation: Template switching captured roughly one uniquely barcoded TCR beta cDNA molecule per two T cells in model experiments. For two donors (one aged 18 to 30 and one aged 80 or older), the study analyzed two additional independent replicas of 1 million unique cDNA reads from the same blood draw. The donors were split into four age groups: young (average about 16 years), middle-aged (roughly 42), aged (roughly 68) and long-lived (over 75). Age-related changes in TCR beta repertoire diversity were measured in the study by deep sequencing normalized with unique cDNA molecular identifiers. General findings and caveats noted by the study authors: Because the CMV infection status of the donors was unknown, age-related changes in expanded clonotypes may potentially have been confounded. Since profiling was done on bulk unsorted PBMCs, naive and antigen-experienced compartments could not be conclusively compared. Estimates of total diversity based on one million sequenced T cells were considered lower bounds and underestimates. Observed TCR beta diversity per million T cells fell roughly linearly with age, and a significant reduction was already apparent by age approximately 40. A strong correlation was found between observed TCR beta diversity and the percentage of naive T cells measured by flow cytometry. Compared with the aged group, the long-lived group had more naive CD4+ T cells, fewer expanded clones and increased TCR diversity, a pattern suggesting age selection.

Library preparation used 5' RACE. Sequencer: Illumina HiSeq 2500. A second PCR of about 6 to 11 cycles was performed with a sample-barcoded 5' primer and a J-beta primer mix. A unique molecular identifier was introduced onto each TCR beta cDNA molecule by a template-switch 5' adaptor carrying 12 random nucleotides. Each sample yielded at least 2.5 million CDR3-containing paired-end reads. First-strand cDNA was synthesized from all RNA with the Mint cDNA synthesis kit, primed by a TRBC-specific oligonucleotide. Following uracil-DNA glycosylase treatment, all cDNA underwent a first 18-cycle PCR with the universal primers M1SS and BC2_uni_R. Turning to the authors' computational methods: Each sample was normalized by randomly selecting 1 million high-quality reads, each carrying a distinct molecular identifier. Instead of being binned into consensus sequences, reads that shared molecular identifiers were thrown out. MiTCR, with a Q25 quality threshold and the strictest error-elimination algorithm, was used for CDR3 identification, clonotype clustering and error correction. A nonparametric unseen species model using Euler transformation provided a lower-bound estimate of total TCR beta diversity. TCRdb reran the public reads through fastp at Q25 and MiXCR, keeping productive beta chains. Duplicate CDR3 protein sequences are folded into a single record with the most common DNA and genes. These V and J calls are TCRdb output, not the study's own analysis. Here the sample has over 450,000 distinct CDR3 sequences; less than 25% occur a single time. The ten largest clones represent under 9% of the sample.

This clonotype was detected a few times. It has no known antigen specificity. Mismatch with germline at one junction end may stem from a read error. Systemically healthy Caucasian individuals from Russia, 39 in total and aged roughly 6 to 100 years, were included as donors. Each donor gave 8 to 10 milliliters of peripheral blood, drawn into EDTA-treated Vacutainer tubes. Ficoll-Paque density-gradient centrifugation was used to isolate PBMCs, with at least 6.5 million per sample. Total RNA, at least 5.5 micrograms per sample, was extracted from PBMCs with Trizol reagent. For every donor, an aliquot of PBMCs went through flow cytometry to measure the percentages of naive CD45RAhigh/CD27high T cells. The CDR3 holds 14 amino acids from the cysteine to the phenylalanine. Only the CDR3 DNA is retained, 42 bases long and in frame from the first base. CDR1 and CDR2, per the germline V gene, are SGHTA and FQGTGA.

The sample also formed part of further work on T cells of mothers and their children. The second publication reports: Donors were nine systemically healthy Caucasian individuals: three mothers and their six children. cDNA synthesis used all of the extracted RNA, with approximately 1.4 ug of RNA in each 15 ul reaction. In the second PCR, the M1S primer introduced both the sample barcodes and 2-4 random nucleotides. Over 8.5 million TCR beta CDR3 reads came from each mother, compared with some 3 million reads from each child. In both related and unrelated pairs, thymic selection shapes the output of TCR recombination in a similar way, with inherited differences having only a minor effect. Normalized repertoire overlap in related mother-child pairs was always slightly higher than in unrelated mother-child pairs, but the difference was never significant. With a sensitivity of about 100 clones per million clonotypes, no persistent microchimeric T cell clones were detected. The study used deep NGS to compare TCR beta repertoires of mothers and children, seeking features distinguishing related mother-child pairs from unrelated individuals. On average, the children were 11 +/- 4 years old, while the mothers were approximately 40 +/- 4 years old. After adapters were ligated using NEBNext reagents, the libraries underwent 100+100 nt paired-end sequencing on an Illumina HiSeq 2000. To prevent cross-contamination, the mother and child libraries were prepared one month apart and sequenced in separate runs. For each donor, between roughly 450,000 and 2,200,000 distinct TCR beta clonotypes were identified. Naive TCR beta clonotypes were estimated from low-frequency clonotypes matched to each donor's FACS-determined naive share, without sorting.

The chain uses TRBV7-3 and TRBJ2-2, with TRBD2 tentatively as D gene (6 bases match). Sequencing was performed on blood. The clonotype comes from a boy younger than 18 in good health. The DNA is TGTGCCTGCAGCTTCGGGACTCGCACCGGGGAGCTGTTTTTT. Translated, it reads CACSFGTRTGELFF.